Following are 32 T cell receptor beta chains from one sample sequenced in a study of T-cell reconstitution after alpha-beta-depleted transplantation in children. A library of TCRbeta sequences, prepared with unique molecular identifiers, was generated. TCRdb itself ran the PCR reads through MiXCR, one entry per CDR3 protein. Of fewer than 1 million distinct CDR3 sequences in the sample, 16% were seen once. Source: PBMCs, mostly from graft donor cells, taken 360 days after TCRalphabeta/CD19-depleted stem cell transplant. Receptor source: a male patient between 5 and 17 years old who had a stem cell transplant for acute lymphoblastic leukemia, so the T cells may come from the graft donor.

This clonotype appeared a few times. V usage is TRBV9 and J usage is TRBJ2-3, with D possibly matching TRBD2 (5 bases). Germline loops: CDR1 SGDLS, CDR2 YYNGEE. The CDR3 spans 15 residues. Trimming left V 0 bases short and J 0 bases short, with 8 bases between. CDR3 sequence reads: CASSVGRPSTDTQYF. DNA for the CDR3: TGTGCCAGCAGCGTAGGGAGGCCTAGCACAGATACGCAGTATTTT.

This clonotype was found a few times. V is TRBV15 and J is TRBJ2-4, with D possibly matching TRBD1 (5 bases). Trimming removed 0 bases from V and 3 bases from J, with 15 bases in between. Looked up from germline, CDR1 is LNHNV and CDR2 is YYDKDF (reference sequence). The CDR3 contains 17 residues. The CDR3 protein is CATSRDRRQLGKNIQYF. The CDR3 DNA sequence: TGTGCCACCAGCAGAGATCGCAGACAGCTAGGCAAAAACATTCAGTACTTC.

This clonotype has only a few counts. This chain uses TRBV5-5 with TRBJ2-7; D might be TRBD2 (5 bases). Between the trimmed V and J ends, which lost 2 bases and 10 bases, there was a span of 16 bases. Germline V gene lookup returns CDR1 SGHKS and CDR2 YYEKEE (reference sequence). This CDR3 comprises 13 residues. CDR3 DNA: TGTGCCAGCAGCTTCGAGGGTGGGCTCCCTCAGTACTTC. It codes for CASSFEGGLPQYF.

The chain uses TRBV27 and TRBJ2-7, with D perhaps TRBD1 or TRBD2 (6 bases each). This CDR3 contains 18 residues. Trimming took off 6 bases at V and 5 bases at J, with 29 bases between the two ends. From germline, CDR1 is MNHEY and CDR2 SMNVEV (reference sequence). The CDR3 spells CASSPHSGAGGPWHEQYF. CDR3 bases: TGTGCCAGCAGCCCCCACTCGGGGGCAGGAGGTCCTTGGCACGAGCAGTACTTC.

This clonotype has only a few counts. The chain employs TRBV6-5 and TRBJ2-7; 9 nucleotides line up with TRBD1. The ends lost 2 bases at V and 5 bases at J; junction bases unmatched: 13. This CDR3 spans 17 amino acids. CDR1 is MNHEY, CDR2 SVGAGI, per germline. The CDR3: CASSYTIWTGEFDEQYF. The CDR3 DNA reads as TGTGCCAGCAGTTACACTATTTGGACAGGGGAATTCGACGAGCAGTACTTC.

J is TRBJ1-3 and V is TRBV12-3 or TRBV12-4; maybe TRBD1 (5 bases). V lost 5 bases to trimming and J lost 11 bases, with 13 bases between them. This CDR3 is 12 amino acids long. The CDR3 DNA is TGTGCCAGCAGTCCCAGGGCCGTAGCCATATATTTT. Its protein product is CASSPRAVAIYF.

This clonotype was counted between two and nine times. The CDR3 loop is CSGYRGDSGNTIYF. Written as DNA, the CDR3 is TGCAGCGGATACAGGGGCGACTCTGGAAACACCATATATTTT. The chain recombines TRBV29-1 with TRBJ1-3; 7 bases fit TRBD1. Trimming took 7 bases from V and 0 from J; bases not matched to a gene: 6. This CDR3 comprises 14 residues. Germline V gene data show CDR1 as SQVTM and CDR2 as ANQGSEA. Complete variable domain (other parts from reference TRBV29-1 and TRBJ1-3): SAVISQKPSRDICQRGTSLTIQCQVDSQVTMMFWYRQQPGQSLTLIATANQGSEATYESGFVIDKFPISRPNLTFSTLTVSNMSPEDSSIYLCSGYRGDSGNTIYFGEGSWLTVV.

This clonotype came up many times. The CDR3 spells CASSLKFWGQAYEQYF. CDR3 DNA: TGCGCCAGCAGCTTGAAGTTTTGGGGACAGGCCTACGAGCAGTACTTC. The gene calls are TRBV5-1 and TRBJ2-7; 8 bases match TRBD1. Germline-derived CDR1 and CDR2 are SGHRS and YFSETQ. V shed 1 base and J 2 bases; nucleotides not matched to a gene: 8. The CDR3 extends over 16 amino acids.

The chain joins TRBV9 to TRBJ2-1; D is perhaps TRBD2 (5 bases). Deletions cut 2 bases from V and 4 bases from J, with 22 bases between. CDR3 length: 18 residues. Per the germline V gene, CDR1 is SGDLS and CDR2 is YYNGEE. CDR3 in amino acids: CASSVVPLIGLTYNEQFF. CDR3 DNA sequence: TGTGCCAGCAGCGTGGTTCCCCTCATAGGACTTACATACAATGAGCAGTTCTTC. Full variable domain (outside the CDR3, taken from reference TRBV9 and TRBJ2-1): DSGVTQTPKHLITATGQRVTLRCSPRSGDLSVYWYQQSLDQGLQFLIQYYNGEERAKGNILERFSAQQFPDLHSELNLSSLELGDSALYFCASSVVPLIGLTYNEQFFGPGTRLTVL.

This clonotype came up a few times. The chain recombines TRBV5-6 with TRBJ2-3; 9 bases fit TRBD1. The V gene's germline CDR1 is SGHDT and CDR2 YYEEEE. V shed 0 bases and J 1 base; nucleotides not matched to a gene: 3. The CDR3 length is 16 residues. This CDR3 reads CASSLGGDRGTDTQYF. The CDR3, as DNA: TGTGCCAGCAGCTTGGGCGGGGACAGGGGCACAGATACGCAGTATTTT.

The sample holds many counts of this clonotype. The genes are TRBV12-3 or TRBV12-4 and TRBJ2-1; 7 bases are a match to TRBD2. The CDR3 sequence is 14 residues long. The V and J ends lost 2 bases and 6 bases, in that order; junction bases with no gene match: 4. The CDR3 is CASSLRGRGNEQFF. The CDR3 bases are TGTGCCAGCAGTTTACGGGGGAGGGGCAATGAGCAGTTCTTC.

This clonotype has just a few counts. The chain has TRBV6-2 or TRBV6-3 and TRBJ2-7; D unclear. Trimming stripped 4 bases from V and 5 bases from J, with 21 bases between. Looked up from germline, CDR1 is MNHEY and CDR2 is SVGEGT. The CDR3 spans 16 residues. Written as DNA, the CDR3 is TGTGCCAGCAGTTCCATTATCAACAGACTCCTCCACGAGCAGTACTTC. Translating it yields CASSSIINRLLHEQYF.

The gene calls are TRBV11-2 and TRBJ2-7, with D maybe TRBD1 (5 bases). The CDR3 length is 12 residues. V was shortened by 7 bases and J by 3 bases, with 10 bases between the two germline ends. Looked up from germline, CDR1 is SGHAT and CDR2 is FQNNGV. Here the CDR3 DNA reads TGTGCCAGCATCTCTACAGGCTACGAGCAGTACTTC. Protein product: CASISTGYEQYF.

J is TRBJ1-1 and V is TRBV6-1; 8 positions match TRBD1. Germline lookup yields CDR1 MNHNS and CDR2 SASEGT. Germline trimming cut 4 bases from V and 4 bases from J; bases unmatched to any gene: 5. The CDR3 sequence is 14 residues long. The CDR3 reads CASSGQGAGTEAFF. The CDR3, as DNA: TGTGCCAGCAGTGGCCAGGGGGCAGGCACTGAAGCTTTCTTT.

There are a few counts of this clonotype. This chain uses TRBV5-1 with TRBJ1-2; 7 bases map to TRBD1. Germline V lookup: CDR1 SGHRS, CDR2 YFSETQ. The CDR3 length is 15 residues. Trimming at V came to 4 bases and at J to 8 bases, leaving 14 bases not matched to a gene. This chain's CDR3 is CASSAYSQGIQGYTF. The DNA for the CDR3 is TGCGCCAGCAGCGCGTACTCACAGGGGATCCAAGGCTACACCTTC. Combining the CDR3 with reference TRBV5-1 and TRBJ1-2 gives the whole variable domain KAGVTQTPRYLIKTRGQQVTLSCSPISGHRSVSWYQQTPGQGLQFLFEYFSETQRNKGNFPGRFSGRQFSNSRSEMNVSTLELGDSALYLCASSAYSQGIQGYTFGSGTRLTVV.

This clonotype has a count of ten or more. J is TRBJ2-1 and V is TRBV11-2; a weak D match, TRBD2 (6 bases). The CDR3 has 16 residues. V lost 4 bases and J lost 4, with 17 bases in between. Per germline, CDR1 SGHAT and CDR2 FQNNGV. The CDR3 sequence: CASSSPRSGRYNEQFF. CDR3 in DNA: TGTGCCAGCAGCTCCCCCAGGAGCGGGCGTTACAATGAGCAGTTCTTC.

The chain has TRBV5-1 and TRBJ2-3, with TRBD2 matching over 7 bases. The CDR3 has 16 amino acids. Germline lookup yields CDR1 SGHRS and CDR2 YFSETQ. Trimming at V came to 0 bases and at J to 2 bases, leaving 6 bases not matched to a gene. Written as DNA, the CDR3 is TGCGCCAGCAGCTTGGTCCTAGCGGACATCACAGATACGCAGTATTTT. Residues: CASSLVLADITDTQYF.

This sequence joins TRBV5-1 and TRBJ2-1; TRBD2 matches 9 bases. Trimming cost V 4 bases and J 9 bases; bases outside gene matches: 8. The CDR3 consists of 14 residues. Germline values: CDR1 SGHRS, CDR2 YFSETQ. This CDR3 is CASSEIAGVLEQFF. In DNA form, the CDR3 reads TGCGCCAGCAGCGAAATAGCGGGAGTTCTTGAGCAGTTCTTC.

This sequence joins TRBV12-5 and TRBJ2-1; D is uncertain. Germline values: CDR1 LGHNT, CDR2 FRNRAP. The CDR3 is 17 amino acids. V was shortened by 4 bases and J by 1 base, with 17 bases between the two germline ends. CDR3 amino acids: CASGSSPVGESYNEQFF. As DNA, the CDR3 is TGTGCTAGTGGTTCGAGTCCAGTTGGCGAATCCTACAATGAGCAGTTCTTC.

This clonotype has a count of ten or more. The V and J genes are TRBV2 and TRBJ1-5, with 7 bases matching TRBD1. The CDR3 covers 16 residues. V lost 3 bases, J lost 0 bases, and 5 bases stayed unmatched. Germline V gives CDR1 SNHLY, CDR2 FYNNEI. The CDR3 bases are TGTGCCAGCAGTGATCCGGGACAGTATAGCAATCAGCCCCAGCATTTT. It is translated as CASSDPGQYSNQPQHF.

This clonotype was detected a few times. V gene TRBV24-1 combines with J gene TRBJ2-2; D perhaps matches TRBD1 (5 bases). The germline V and J ends were trimmed by 8 bases and 0 bases, with 9 bases remaining between them. CDR3 length: 14 residues. Germline CDR1 and CDR2: KGHDR and SFDVKD. CDR3 bases: TGTGCCACCATGGGGCACACGAACACCGGGGAGCTGTTTTTT. Its translation: CATMGHTNTGELFF.

In its sample, this clonotype was seen a few times. The rearrangement links TRBV23-1 to TRBJ2-7, with 8 positions matching TRBD2. TRBV23-1 qualifies as an ORF whose function is uncertain. J gave up 3 bases and V 7 bases, and 11 bases lay outside the gene matches. This CDR3 is built from 15 residues. The CDR3: CASTPFGAGDYEQYF. The CDR3 nucleotides are TGCGCCAGCACTCCCTTCGGAGCGGGAGACTACGAGCAGTACTTC.

This clonotype was counted only a few times. V is TRBV7-9 and J is TRBJ1-2; D remains ambiguous. V lost 2 bases and J 2 bases, leaving 12 bases between the germline ends. In germline, CDR1 is SEHNR, CDR2 FQNEAQ (reference sequence). The CDR3 has 15 amino acids. The CDR3 protein is CASSLPGGGNYGYTF. In DNA, the CDR3 is TGTGCCAGCAGCTTACCGGGTGGAGGAAACTATGGCTACACCTTC.

This clonotype was counted only a few times. V usage is TRBV5-1 and J usage is TRBJ2-7; TRBD1 agrees at 7 bases. Germline V gives CDR1 SGHRS, CDR2 YFSETQ. V trimming: 4 bases; J trimming: 2 bases; junction bases outside the gene matches: 6. CDR3 length: 14 residues. DNA of the CDR3: TGCGCCAGCAGCCCGTGGGACAGCCCCTACGAGCAGTACTTC. Encoded protein: CASSPWDSPYEQYF. Based on the CDR3 plus reference TRBV5-1 and TRBJ2-7, the full variable domain is KAGVTQTPRYLIKTRGQQVTLSCSPISGHRSVSWYQQTPGQGLQFLFEYFSETQRNKGNFPGRFSGRQFSNSRSEMNVSTLELGDSALYLCASSPWDSPYEQYFGPGTRLTVT.

V is TRBV20-1 and J is TRBJ1-3, with D uncertain. The V end lost 5 bases, the J end lost 0 bases, and 8 bases lay between the germline ends. The CDR3 is 13 residues long. Germline CDR1 is DFQATT and CDR2 is SNEGSKA (reference sequence). The CDR3 nucleotides read TGCAGTGCTCCGGTCCCCTCTGGAAACACCATATATTTT. Amino acid sequence: CSAPVPSGNTIYF.

This clonotype has more than one count but fewer than ten. This chain connects TRBV12-3 or TRBV12-4 to TRBJ2-1; D perhaps matches TRBD2 (5 bases). There are 13 residues in the CDR3. V was trimmed by 5 bases and J by 14 bases, leaving 19 bases between them. The CDR3 nucleotides are TGTGCCAGCAGTGACCATTTCGGGGTCGTAAAGTTCTTC. This codes for CASSDHFGVVKFF.

V usage is TRBV5-1 and J usage is TRBJ2-7, with 10 bases lining up with TRBD2. Germline CDR1 reads SGHRS; CDR2 reads YFSETQ. Unmatched junction bases numbered 7, after V lost 5 bases and J lost 2 bases. The CDR3 is 15 residues long. The CDR3 DNA reads TGCGCCAGCAGGCCAGGGACTAGCGAAACCTACGAGCAGTACTTC. This sequence encodes CASRPGTSETYEQYF.

The chain uses TRBV29-1 and TRBJ2-5, with TRBD2 matching over 13 bases. V was pared by 6 bases and J by 1 base, with 17 bases of the junction left unmatched. Germline lookup yields CDR1 SQVTM and CDR2 ANQGSEA. This CDR3 is built from 19 residues. This chain's CDR3 is CSVLGLAGNLPFFQETQYF. Written as DNA, the CDR3 is TGCAGCGTGCTGGGACTAGCGGGAAATCTACCGTTCTTCCAAGAGACCCAGTACTTC. Full variable domain (outside the CDR3, taken from reference TRBV29-1 and TRBJ2-5): SAVISQKPSRDICQRGTSLTIQCQVDSQVTMMFWYRQQPGQSLTLIATANQGSEATYESGFVIDKFPISRPNLTFSTLTVSNMSPEDSSIYLCSVLGLAGNLPFFQETQYFGPGTRLLVL.

This clonotype was seen many times. The chain couples TRBV6-4 to TRBJ2-1; tentatively, D is TRBD2 (5 bases). The V end was cut by 5 bases, the J end by 8 bases, with 16 bases between. This CDR3 contains 14 residues. CDR1 is MRHNA, CDR2 SNTAGT, per germline. CDR3 DNA: TGTGCCAGCAGTAAGAGGGAGTTCGGCGATGAGCAGTTCTTC. Protein product: CASSKREFGDEQFF.

This clonotype has a handful of counts. The CDR3 spells CASSAGRTEAFF. CDR3 DNA sequence: TGCGCCAGCAGCGCGGGGCGCACTGAAGCTTTCTTT. This chain links TRBV5-1 with TRBJ1-1; possibly TRBD1 for D (5 bases). Trimming took off 4 bases at V and 4 bases at J, with 8 bases between the two ends. The germline CDR1 and CDR2 sequences are SGHRS and YFSETQ. The CDR3 consists of 12 residues. The entire variable domain, with the rest obtained from reference TRBV5-1 and TRBJ1-1, is as follows: KAGVTQTPRYLIKTRGQQVTLSCSPISGHRSVSWYQQTPGQGLQFLFEYFSETQRNKGNFPGRFSGRQFSNSRSEMNVSTLELGDSALYLCASSAGRTEAFFGQGTRLTVV.

This chain uses TRBV6-2 or TRBV6-3 with TRBJ2-7; TRBD1 agrees at 9 bases. The V segment lost 7 bases and the J segment 0 bases; nucleotides outside the gene matches: 7. CDR3 length equals 15 residues. Per germline, CDR1 MNHEY and CDR2 SVGEGT. The CDR3 DNA is TGTGCCAGCAAAACAGGGGGCCCGAGCTCCTACGAGCAGTACTTC. Its protein product is CASKTGGPSSYEQYF.

This clonotype was counted only a few times. The CDR3 spells CASSQLAGGSTGELFF. For the CDR3, the DNA is TGTGCCAGCTCACAGCTAGCGGGAGGATCCACCGGGGAGCTGTTTTTT. This chain uses TRBV18 with TRBJ2-2, with 11 nucleotides matching TRBD2. After removal of 4 bases from V and 4 bases from J, the junction contained 5 bases not matched to a gene. The CDR3 runs 16 residues. Germline V gene sequence: CDR1 KGHSH, CDR2 LQKENI.